This TCR beta chain originates from a study of blood T cell repertoires in COVID-19. Study at large: Specimens from acute and convalescent COVID-19 originated in the United States, Italy and Spain.

CDR3 length equals 13 residues. V was shortened by 8 bases and J by 3 bases, with 13 bases between the two germline ends. The germline gives CDR1 KGHSH, CDR2 LQKENI. In the original workflow: Reference gene primers were amplified, and this amplification served to estimate nucleated cell counts. TCRdb's table, derived via immunoSEQ multiplex PCR, lists solely in-frame clones and lacks some. Clone size and V and J calls were adopted from that table, with D and trimming inferred from the DNA. The sample consists of roughly 200,000 clones, about 80% of them appearing once. Sequencing was done on a sample of peripheral blood. The receptor was isolated from a man in his fifties or sixties with active or convalescent COVID-19. The chain employs TRBV18 and TRBJ1-2, with D tentatively TRBD1 (5 bases). In DNA, the CDR3 is TGTGCCAGCGATAGCGGGACGGACTATGGCTACACCTTC. Its protein is CASDSGTDYGYTF.